One and the same sample provided the 22 T cell receptor beta chains below, sequenced in a study of T cell changes during pregnancy in multiple sclerosis. TCRdb keeps only in-frame clones here, not all; method: immunoSEQ multiplex PCR. The sample lists 90,000 or so clones, approximately 90% occurring once. Sequenced here: peripheral blood, sampled before pregnancy. These TCRs come from a female donor with multiple sclerosis, enrolled in a pregnancy study.

The rearrangement joins TRBV19 to TRBJ2-3, with D possibly matching TRBD2 (6 bases). V dropped 1 base and J dropped 3 bases, with 20 bases sitting between them. The CDR3 sequence is 18 residues long. Germline V gene sequence: CDR1 LNHDA, CDR2 SQIVND (reference sequence). CDR3 DNA sequence: TGTGCCAGTAGTATAGTCCGAAGCCCTGGGACTCCAACAGATACGCAGTATTTT. Its protein product is CASSIVRSPGTPTDTQYF.

The chain joins TRBV21-1 to TRBJ2-1; the DNA was not compared with TRBD2, the D call given in the table. TRBV21-1 is annotated as a pseudogene. This CDR3 region has 20 residues. The CDR3 bases are TGTGCCAGCAGGAGAGGTCCGGGACTAGCGGGGGGGAAAGTCTACAATGAGCAGTTCTTC. Amino acids: CASRRGPGLAGGKVYNEQFF.

As regards this clone: At one of its ends the junction is not consistent with the germline gene, which may arise from a read error. V gene TRBV7-3 combines with J gene TRBJ2-1; perhaps TRBD2 as D (6 bases). The CDR3 is 14 residues long. CDR1 SGHTA and CDR2 FQGTGA come from the germline V gene. The CDR3 spells CASSLTGGRNEQFF. The CDR3 DNA sequence: TGTGCCAGCAGCCTAACCGGGGGTAGGAATGAGCAGTTCTTC.

CDR3 nucleotides: TGCGCCAGCAGAGATCCTGGGCCCGCCAAAAACATTCAGTACTTC. This gives the protein CASRDPGPAKNIQYF. The rearrangement uses TRBV4-1 and TRBJ2-4; D remains unclear. CDR3 length: 15 amino acids. Trimming stripped 6 bases from V and 1 base from J, with 13 bases between. CDR1 is MGHRA and CDR2 is YSYEKL in the germline V gene.

The V call is TRBV6-5, the J call TRBJ1-5; TRBD1 is a possible D gene (6 bases). Germline CDR1 MNHEY, CDR2 SVGAGI. CDR3 size: 12 residues. Trimming pared 2 bases from V and 9 bases from J, leaving 8 bases between. In DNA, the CDR3 is TGTGCCAGCAGTTACCCCAGGGGGCCCCAGCATTTT. Protein product: CASSYPRGPQHF.

V and J are TRBV9 and TRBJ2-1, with D perhaps matching TRBD1 (6 bases). Germline V gene sequence: CDR1 SGDLS, CDR2 YYNGEE. There are 15 residues in the CDR3. The V and J ends lost 0 bases and 6 bases respectively, with 13 bases between them. CDR3 nucleotide sequence: TGTGCCAGCAGCGTAGGGGGGTTCAGGGGCAATGAGCAGTTCTTC. The encoded protein is CASSVGGFRGNEQFF.

The chain employs TRBV19 and TRBJ2-2; no firm D call. V lost 7 bases to trimming and J lost 5 bases, with 11 bases between them. The CDR3 has 13 residues. Germline lookup yields CDR1 LNHDA and CDR2 SQIVND (reference sequence). The CDR3 protein is CASKSGQTGELFF. For the CDR3, the DNA is TGTGCCAGTAAATCAGGCCAAACCGGGGAGCTGTTTTTT.

The V call is TRBV7-3, the J call TRBJ2-2, with a possible D match to TRBD1 (6 bases). Between the trimmed V and J ends, which lost 1 base and 8 bases, there was a span of 11 bases. CDR1 and CDR2 from the germline V gene are SGHTA and FQGTGA. The CDR3 totals 14 residues. CDR3 residues: CASSLNVGAGELFF. Written as DNA, the CDR3 is TGTGCCAGCAGCTTAAACGTGGGGGCAGGGGAGCTGTTTTTT.

Here the CDR3 reads CASTQLAGGANVLTF. The CDR3 bases are TGTGCCAGCACCCAGCTAGCGGGTGGGGCCAACGTCCTGACTTTC. The rearrangement uses TRBV28 and TRBJ2-6; 8 nucleotides agree with TRBD2. V dropped 7 bases and J dropped 3; count of bases not matched to a gene: 5. This CDR3 has 15 residues. Germline CDR1 MDHEN, CDR2 SYDVKM.

The chain has TRBV7-9 and TRBJ2-5; weak D call: TRBD2 (6 bases). Germline loops: CDR1 SEHNR, CDR2 FQNEAQ (reference sequence). CDR3 length: 13 amino acids. The V end lost 1 base, the J end lost 4 bases, and 7 bases lay between the germline ends. Here the CDR3 reads CASSLVEGETQYF. CDR3 DNA: TGTGCCAGCAGCTTAGTGGAGGGAGAGACCCAGTACTTC. Based on the CDR3 plus reference TRBV7-9 and TRBJ2-5, the full variable domain is DTGVSQNPRHKITKRGQNVTFRCDPISEHNRLYWYRQTLGQGPEFLTYFQNEAQLEKSRLLSDRFSAERPKGSFSTLEIQRTEQGDSAMYLCASSLVEGETQYFGPGTRLLVL.

The rearrangement links TRBV5-1 to TRBJ2-7; 10 bases are shared with TRBD2. V gave up 0 bases and J gave up 3 bases; unmatched junction bases: 3. Germline CDR1 and CDR2: SGHRS and YFSETQ. The CDR3 runs 15 residues. CDR3 sequence reads: CASSLGTSGIYEQYF. The CDR3 coding sequence is TGCGCCAGCAGCTTGGGGACTAGCGGCATCTACGAGCAGTACTTC.

This clone showed up just once. This chain uses TRBV11-2 with TRBJ2-5; weak D call: TRBD2 (5 bases). This CDR3 has 14 amino acids. CDR1 SGHAT and CDR2 FQNNGV come from the germline V gene. Deletions cut 2 bases from V and 5 bases from J, with 12 bases between. DNA for the CDR3: TGTGCCAGCAGCTTAATCACCCCGGGGGAGACCCAGTACTTC. Amino acids: CASSLITPGETQYF.

The gene calls are TRBV7-2 and TRBJ1-5; unclear D gene. The CDR3 length is 13 residues. V lost 2 bases and J lost 1, with 3 bases in between. Germline loops: CDR1 SGHTA, CDR2 FQGNSA. The CDR3 loop reads CASSLTSNQPQHF. For the CDR3, the DNA is TGTGCCAGCAGCTTAACAAGCAATCAGCCCCAGCATTTT.

The chain employs TRBV6-6 and TRBJ1-2; D is uncertain. Trimming took off 6 bases at V and 5 bases at J, with 16 bases between the two ends. From germline, CDR1 is MNHNY and CDR2 SVGAGI (reference sequence). The CDR3 loop spans 14 amino acids. CDR3 sequence: CASSEPGRSYGYTF. The CDR3 region has the DNA TGTGCCAGCAGCGAACCGGGAAGAAGTTATGGCTACACCTTC.

The gene calls are TRBV19 and TRBJ2-6; the D gene is possibly TRBD1 (5 bases). CDR1 and CDR2 (germline): LNHDA, SQIVND (reference sequence). Between the trimmed V and J ends, which lost 3 bases and 2 bases, there was a span of 14 bases. This CDR3 spans 17 amino acids. As DNA, the CDR3 is TGTGCCAGTAGTATTCCCCCCCGCAGGGCTGGGGCCAACGTCCTGACTTTC. This sequence encodes CASSIPPRRAGANVLTF.

The V and J genes are TRBV20-1 and TRBJ2-7, with D perhaps matching TRBD1 (5 bases). With 5 bases removed from V and 4 bases from J, the gap between germline ends came to 9 bases. Germline V gene lookup returns CDR1 DFQATT and CDR2 SNEGSKA (reference sequence). The CDR3 consists of 11 residues. CDR3 residues: CSAQKGYEQYF. CDR3 bases: TGCAGTGCTCAGAAGGGGTACGAGCAGTACTTC.

This clone was picked up one time. This chain links TRBV5-1 with TRBJ2-7, with 10 positions matching TRBD2. This CDR3 spans 14 amino acids. After removal of 6 bases from V and 0 bases from J, the junction contained 3 bases not matched to a gene. CDR1 is SGHRS, CDR2 YFSETQ, per germline. CDR3 nucleotide sequence: TGCGCCAGCACTACTAGCGGGGACTCCTACGAGCAGTACTTC. Its translation is CASTTSGDSYEQYF.

The gene calls are TRBV28 and TRBJ2-1; 7 bases align to TRBD2. The ends lost 5 bases at V and 1 base at J; junction bases unmatched: 14. Looked up from germline, CDR1 is MDHEN and CDR2 is SYDVKM. CDR3 length equals 18 residues. The DNA of the CDR3 is TGTGCCAGCAGTATTATCTCGACTAGCCGACAGTCCTACAATGAGCAGTTCTTC. Protein sequence: CASSIISTSRQSYNEQFF.

This clone was detected only once. J is TRBJ1-2 and V is TRBV28; 12 bases map to TRBD1. V was pared by 5 bases and J by 8 bases, with 3 bases of the junction left unmatched. This CDR3 has 13 amino acids. Germline V CDR1 and CDR2: MDHEN, SYDVKM. CDR3 in DNA: TGTGCCAGCAGTGGGGACAGGGGGCGAGGCTACACCTTC. This codes for CASSGDRGRGYTF.

This clone was observed a single time. The chain uses TRBV6-1 and TRBJ1-1; 9 bases are a match to TRBD1. In germline, CDR1 is MNHNS, CDR2 SASEGT. The CDR3 covers 14 residues. V lost 4 bases to trimming and J lost 1 base; unmatched junction nucleotides: 1. CDR3 nucleotides: TGTGCCAGCAGTGCGGGACAGGGGAACACTGAAGCTTTCTTT. Residues: CASSAGQGNTEAFF.

This clone was recorded once. The chain's CDR3 is CASSEVQGGYEQYF. CDR3 coding DNA: TGTGCCAGCAGTGAAGTGCAGGGGGGCTACGAGCAGTACTTC. This chain links TRBV6-1 with TRBJ2-7, with a weak D call TRBD1 (7 bases). Per germline, CDR1 MNHNS and CDR2 SASEGT. This CDR3 contains 14 residues. Trimming stripped 1 base from V and 3 bases from J, with 10 bases between.

This clone came up once. The J gene is TRBJ2-7, the V gene TRBV28, with 15 bases identical to TRBD2. This CDR3 has 18 amino acids. The V gene end was trimmed by 7 bases and the J gene end by 0 bases; junction bases not matched to a gene: 10. Germline CDR1 and CDR2: MDHEN and SYDVKM. The CDR3 DNA follows: TGTGCCAGCAACCCAACGGGACTAGCGGGGGGAAGCTCCTACGAGCAGTACTTC. This codes for CASNPTGLAGGSSYEQYF.